This passage covers 3 T cell receptor beta chains from one sample sequenced in a study of post-analysis software for immune sequencing data. Whole-study results and caveats: Four or five TRBV segments were more frequent in patients than controls; TRBV5-6, TRBV5-1 and TRBV20-1 belonged to this group.

Their recognized antigens are unknown. Prepared libraries of TCR beta cDNA carried unique molecular identifiers. One entry per CDR3 protein results from TCRdb running MiXCR on the PCR reads. Counted here are 700,000 to 900,000 distinct CDR3 sequences, roughly 50% occurring once; the ten biggest clones make up 4.9%. Sequenced sample: blood. The receptor set was obtained from a girl aged 5-17 years with multiple sclerosis.

In regard to this clonotype: An end of the junction does not agree with germline; a read error may underlie this. The chain uses TRBV12-3 or TRBV12-4 and TRBJ2-6; D not resolved. CDR3 length: 14 amino acids. CDR3 sequence (DNA): TGTGTCAGCAGTTCCCCCTCTGGGGCCAACGTCCTGACTTTC. As protein: CVSSSPSGANVLTF.

The chain combines TRBV7-9 with TRBJ2-1; D remains unclear. CDR1 and CDR2 (germline): SEHNR, FQNEAQ (reference sequence). This CDR3 region has 12 residues. Trimming left V 8 bases short and J 10 bases short, with 15 bases between. This CDR3 is CASGSEGYEQFF. In nucleotides, the CDR3 is TGTGCCAGCGGATCCGAAGGCTACGAGCAGTTCTTC. The whole variable domain, filled in from reference TRBV7-9 and TRBJ2-1, reads DTGVSQNPRHKITKRGQNVTFRCDPISEHNRLYWYRQTLGQGPEFLTYFQNEAQLEKSRLLSDRFSAERPKGSFSTLEIQRTEQGDSAMYLCASGSEGYEQFFGPGTRLTVL.

This clonotype was seen a handful of times. The rearrangement joins TRBV5-6 to TRBJ2-1; D is perhaps TRBD1 (5 bases). In germline, CDR1 is SGHDT, CDR2 YYEEEE. V gave up 3 bases and J gave up 5 bases, with 18 bases separating them. The CDR3 extends over 16 amino acids. The CDR3 is CASSWVGAGRNNEQFF. CDR3 coding DNA: TGTGCCAGCAGCTGGGTAGGGGCAGGGCGGAACAATGAGCAGTTCTTC.